Each of the 14 T cell receptor beta chains below was sequenced from the same sample in a study of blood T cells in healthy people across ages. The use of a sample-barcoded 5' primer and a J-beta primer mix characterized a second PCR of about 7 to 12 cycles. TCRdb independently ran MiXCR on the 5' RACE reads; one entry per CDR3 protein. Found here are 750,000 to 1,000,000 distinct CDR3 sequences, 25% to 35% of them singletons; the top ten hold roughly 10%. A further study also used this sample, focusing on T cells of mothers and their children.

Sample: blood. These receptors were taken from a woman between 40 and 55 years old in good health.

The chain couples TRBV20-1 to TRBJ2-5; 11 bases are a match to TRBD2. Germline CDR1 and CDR2: DFQATT and SNEGSKA (reference sequence). CDR3 length equals 16 residues. The trim removed 4 bases at V and 5 bases at J, leaving 12 bases unmatched. The CDR3 bases are TGCAGTGCTAATCGTCCTAGCGGGGGGCGAGGGGAGACCCAGTACTTC. Its translation: CSANRPSGGRGETQYF.

This rearrangement joins TRBV7-9 to TRBJ1-4, with D tentatively TRBD1 (6 bases). The CDR3 is 16 amino acids. Germline CDR1 and CDR2: SEHNR and FQNEAQ (reference sequence). Trimming pared 5 bases from V and 2 bases from J, leaving 15 bases between. The CDR3 DNA reads TGTGCCAGCAGCCCCGAGGGGGACATCACTAATGAAAAACTGTTTTTT. It is translated as CASSPEGDITNEKLFF. The variable domain in full, completed from reference TRBV7-9 and TRBJ1-4, reads DTGVSQNPRHKITKRGQNVTFRCDPISEHNRLYWYRQTLGQGPEFLTYFQNEAQLEKSRLLSDRFSAERPKGSFSTLEIQRTEQGDSAMYLCASSPEGDITNEKLFFGSGTQLSVL.

This chain connects TRBV2 to TRBJ2-1; D is perhaps TRBD2 (6 bases). V lost 8 bases, J lost 1 base, and 12 bases lay in between. The germline V gene encodes CDR1 SNHLY and CDR2 FYNNEI. This CDR3 region has 14 residues. The CDR3: CASGGSISYNEQFF. CDR3 coding DNA: TGTGCCAGCGGGGGGTCAATATCCTACAATGAGCAGTTCTTC.

V is TRBV24-1 and J is TRBJ2-1; D is unresolved. V lost 3 bases and J 8 bases, leaving 10 bases between the germline ends. The CDR3 runs to 13 residues. CDR1 is KGHDR and CDR2 is SFDVKD in the germline V gene. CDR3 loop: CATSDPMSYEQFF. CDR3 DNA: TGTGCCACCAGTGATCCGATGAGCTATGAGCAGTTCTTC.

This chain uses TRBV12-3 or TRBV12-4 with TRBJ1-1; D might be TRBD1 (5 bases). V dropped 5 bases and J dropped 1 base, with 20 bases sitting between them. This CDR3 is 17 amino acids long. CDR3 nucleotides: TGTGCCAGCAGTCCGTCGATTGGGGCGGCTAAGAACACTGAAGCTTTCTTT. Translation gives CASSPSIGAAKNTEAFF.

This clonotype was observed at least ten times. The gene calls are TRBV27 and TRBJ2-7; no definite D call. Trimming removed 3 bases at V and 1 base at J, with 7 bases between. Germline loops: CDR1 MNHEY, CDR2 SMNVEV (reference sequence). The CDR3 consists of 13 residues. The CDR3 DNA sequence: TGTGCCAGCAGTTTCAGGCAGTCCTACGAGCAGTACTTC. Its protein product is CASSFRQSYEQYF.

The chain recombines TRBV7-3 with TRBJ2-3, with TRBD2 identical over 14 bases. The germline gives CDR1 SGHTA, CDR2 FQGTGA. This CDR3 comprises 17 residues. V lost 4 bases to trimming and J lost 1 base; unmatched junction nucleotides: 4. The CDR3 sequence is CASSSGLAGVGTDTQYF. CDR3 DNA sequence: TGTGCCAGCAGCTCGGGACTAGCGGGGGTCGGCACAGATACGCAGTATTTT.

Concerning this clonotype itself: At one end, the junction sequence differs from germline, possibly due to a read error. The chain uses TRBV10-3 and TRBJ2-1, with 11 bases fitting TRBD2. The CDR3 covers 18 residues. CDR1 is ENHRY and CDR2 is SYGVKD in the germline V gene. CDR3 protein: CALSRLAGISSGYNEQFF. Here the CDR3 DNA reads TGTGCCCTCAGCCGACTAGCGGGGATTTCGTCGGGCTACAATGAGCAGTTCTTC.

The V and J genes are TRBV7-2 and TRBJ2-5; TRBD2 agrees at 10 bases. The J call may be faulty, since TRBJ2-7 better matches the DNA end. The CDR3 consists of 14 residues. Germline CDR1 is SGHTA and CDR2 is FQGNSA. CDR3 in DNA: TGTGCCAGCAGCAGAGCGGGGGGGACCTACGAGCAGTACTTC. This encodes CASSRAGGTYEQYF.

This chain connects TRBV19 to TRBJ1-2, with D unclear. The CDR3 loop spans 13 amino acids. V lost 6 bases to trimming and J lost 7 bases, with 15 bases between them. Germline V gene lookup returns CDR1 LNHDA and CDR2 SQIVND (reference sequence). CDR3 amino acids: CASRPDSRVGYTF. Here the CDR3 DNA reads TGTGCCAGTAGGCCTGATTCGAGGGTTGGCTACACCTTC. Complete variable domain (other parts from reference TRBV19 and TRBJ1-2): DGGITQSPKYLFRKEGQNVTLSCEQNLNHDAMYWYRQDPGQGLRLIYYSQIVNDFQKGDIAEGYSVSREKKESFPLTVTSAQKNPTAFYLCASRPDSRVGYTFGSGTRLTVV.

The V and J genes are TRBV21-1 and TRBJ1-1; TRBD1 reflects the table's D call only, with no check against the DNA. TRBV21-1 is noted as a pseudogene. The CDR3 is made up of 18 amino acids. The CDR3 DNA sequence: TGTGCCAGCAGCAAAGGGGGCCGGGCAGGGCTGGTGAACACTGAAGCTTTCTTT. Translation: CASSKGGRAGLVNTEAFF.

This clonotype was detected many times. This rearrangement joins TRBV9 to TRBJ2-7; D is ambiguous. With 0 bases removed from V and 2 bases from J, the gap between germline ends came to 12 bases. Germline loops: CDR1 SGDLS, CDR2 YYNGEE. There are 15 residues in the CDR3. The CDR3 region is CASSVDWYGTYEQYF. As DNA, the CDR3 is TGTGCCAGCAGCGTAGATTGGTACGGTACCTACGAGCAGTACTTC.

This sequence joins TRBV2 and TRBJ2-2; D possibly corresponds to TRBD2 (6 bases). This CDR3 has 13 amino acids. V lost 6 bases, J lost 6 bases, and 11 bases lay in between. The V gene's germline CDR1 is SNHLY and CDR2 FYNNEI. The CDR3 region is CASRLGLAGELFF. The DNA of the CDR3 is TGTGCCAGCAGACTGGGACTTGCCGGGGAGCTGTTTTTT.

This clonotype occurred a few times. The gene calls are TRBV5-1 and TRBJ2-7; 8 bases agree with TRBD2. The tail of the sequence fits TRBJ2-5 better, so the J call may be wrong. This CDR3 has 13 residues. Germline CDR1 SGHRS, CDR2 YFSETQ. The CDR3 sequence is CASRRGGRETQYF. DNA of the CDR3: TGCGCCAGCAGACGGGGGGGCCGTGAGACCCAGTACTTC.